This T cell receptor beta chain emerged from a study of blood T cells in healthy people across ages. A few counts support this clonotype. The individuals who served as donors were healthy Caucasians living in Russia, aged about 6 to 95. Each donor gave roughly 9.2 milliliters of peripheral blood. The CDR3 consists of 18 residues. The V gene's germline CDR1 is DFQATT and CDR2 SNEGSKA (reference sequence). The trim removed 0 bases at V and 0 bases at J, leaving 7 bases unmatched. A sample-barcoded 5' primer and a J-beta primer mix were used in a second PCR of roughly 7 to 11 cycles. Researchers report that each sample yielded at least 2.5 million CDR3-containing paired-end reads. Each CDR3 protein gets one entry after TCRdb re-called the 5' RACE reads with MiXCR. The table includes approximately 1.5 million distinct CDR3 sequences, about 45% detected once.

Sequencing used blood. The chain recombines TRBV20-1 with TRBJ1-6; 8 bases line up with TRBD1. The origin of this receptor is a woman between 18 and 29 years old in good health. The chain's CDR3 is CSARDLDRGSSYNSPLHF. The CDR3 region has the DNA TGCAGTGCTAGAGATCTCGACAGGGGAAGCTCCTATAATTCACCCCTCCACTTT.